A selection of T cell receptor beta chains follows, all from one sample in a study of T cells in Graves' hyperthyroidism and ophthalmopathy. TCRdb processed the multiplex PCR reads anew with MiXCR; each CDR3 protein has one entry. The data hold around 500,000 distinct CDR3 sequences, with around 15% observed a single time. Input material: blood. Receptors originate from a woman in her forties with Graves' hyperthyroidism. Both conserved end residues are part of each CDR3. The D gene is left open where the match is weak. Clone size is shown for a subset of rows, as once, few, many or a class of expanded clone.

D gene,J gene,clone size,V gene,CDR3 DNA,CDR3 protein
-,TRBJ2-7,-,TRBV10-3,TGTGCCTCCCATCGCCATGGTCTTTCAGGGGTCTACGAGCAGTACTTC,CASHRHGLSGVYEQYF
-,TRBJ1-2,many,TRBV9,TGTGCCAGCAGCGTAGCGGGAGGGACCGTTGCTAACTATGGCTACACCTTC,CASSVAGGTVANYGYTF
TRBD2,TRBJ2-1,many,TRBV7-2,TGTGCCAGCAGCTTCCTAGCGGAGAAGTACAATGAGCAGTTCTTC,CASSFLAEKYNEQFF
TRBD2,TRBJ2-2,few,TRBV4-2,TGTGCTACGGGAGGTTGGGGCACCGGGGAGCTGTTTTTT,CATGGWGTGELFF
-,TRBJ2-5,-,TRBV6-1,TGTGCCGGCCGGTCGGGGGATCAAGAGACCCAGTACTTC,CAGRSGDQETQYF
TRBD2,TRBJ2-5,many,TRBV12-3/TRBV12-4,TGTGCCAGCAGTTTACGGACTAGCGGGAGGGAGACCCAGTACTTC,CASSLRTSGRETQYF
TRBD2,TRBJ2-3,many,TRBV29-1,TGCAGCTCTGGGACTAGCGGAGGCACAGATACGCAGTGTTTT,CSSGTSGGTDTQCF
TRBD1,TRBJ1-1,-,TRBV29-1,TGCAGCGTTGCCCAGGGGGATGGCACTGAAGCTTTCTTT,CSVAQGDGTEAFF
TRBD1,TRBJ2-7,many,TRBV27,TGTGCCAGCGGATGGACAGGGGGCTACGAGCAGTACTTC,CASGWTGGYEQYF
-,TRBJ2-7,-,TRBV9,TGTGCCAGCAGCGTAGGCATCGGGACTGGTCCCTACGAGCAGTACTTC,CASSVGIGTGPYEQYF
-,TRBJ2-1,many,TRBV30,TGTGCCTGGAGGGGGACTCAAGTTACCCCCAATGAGCAGTTCTTC,CAWRGTQVTPNEQFF
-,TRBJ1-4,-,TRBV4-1,TGCGCCAGCAGCCAAGATTCGGGGACAACTAATGAAAAACTGTTTTTT,CASSQDSGTTNEKLFF
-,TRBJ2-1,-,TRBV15,TGTGCCACCAGCCCGCCGGGAAATGAGCAGTTCTTC,CATSPPGNEQFF